This passage covers 27 T cell receptor beta chains from one sample sequenced in a study of OX40 agonist ivuxolimab in advanced cancers. Sequencing was performed with immunoSEQ multiplex PCR; in TCRdb, only in-frame clones are kept and a portion is missing. The table lists 81,000 or so clones, roughly 91% of them singletons. The material sequenced was CD4+ or CD8+ T cells sorted from blood, taken in a trial of the OX40 agonist ivuxolimab. These receptors originate from an adult with an advanced solid tumor such as melanoma, head and neck, liver or kidney cancer.

This chain links TRBV9 with TRBJ1-1; tentative D call: TRBD1 (5 bases). Germline CDR1 is SGDLS and CDR2 is YYNGEE. With 2 bases removed from V and 0 bases from J, the gap between germline ends came to 11 bases. The CDR3 extends over 15 amino acids. Here the CDR3 reads CASSVGDRLNTEAFF. The CDR3, as DNA: TGTGCCAGCAGCGTTGGGGACCGCTTGAACACTGAAGCTTTCTTT.

The chain employs TRBV27 and TRBJ1-4; D perhaps matches TRBD1 (6 bases). Germline V gene lookup returns CDR1 MNHEY and CDR2 SMNVEV (reference sequence). The CDR3 sequence is 15 residues long. V was clipped by 7 bases and J by 8 bases, with 20 bases between them. Written as DNA, the CDR3 is TGTGCCAGCACTCCCAGCGGGGGGGCTGGGGAAAAACTGTTTTTT. Amino acids: CASTPSGGAGEKLFF.

The rearrangement joins TRBV4-2 to TRBJ2-7; D may be TRBD2 (6 bases). Germline-derived CDR1 and CDR2 are LGHNA and YNFKEQ. V dropped 0 bases and J dropped 0 bases, with 15 bases sitting between them. The CDR3 sequence is 17 residues long. The CDR3 is CASSQEGLATPSYEQYF. The CDR3 coding sequence is TGTGCCAGCAGCCAAGAGGGTCTAGCGACCCCCTCCTACGAGCAGTACTTC.

The chain joins TRBV7-6 to TRBJ1-6, with D possibly TRBD1 on 5 matching bases. The V end lost 1 base, the J end lost 10 bases, and 11 bases lay between the germline ends. CDR1 is SGHVS, CDR2 FNYEAQ, per germline. This CDR3 region has 14 residues. The CDR3 region has the DNA TGTGCCAGCAGCTTAGGAGGGGCCCGATCACCCCTCCACTTT. It is translated as CASSLGGARSPLHF. The complete variable domain, with remaining parts taken from reference TRBV7-6 and TRBJ1-6, reads GAGVSQSPRYKVTKRGQDVALRCDPISGHVSLYWYRQALGQGPEFLTYFNYEAQQDKSGLPNDRFSAERPEGSISTLTIQRTEQRDSAMYRCASSLGGARSPLHFGNGTRLTVT.

The genes are TRBV7-3 and TRBJ2-7; TRBD2 is a possible D gene (5 bases). The ends were cut back, 5 bases at V and 2 bases at J, with 10 bases in the middle. CDR1 and CDR2 (germline): SGHTA, FQGTGA. The CDR3 extends over 13 amino acids. CDR3 coding DNA: TGTGCCAGCAGCCCCCGGGAAACCTACGAGCAGTACTTC. Amino acids: CASSPRETYEQYF. The full variable domain, completed using reference TRBV7-3 and TRBJ2-7, is GAGVSQTPSNKVTEKGKYVELRCDPISGHTALYWYRQSLGQGPEFLIYFQGTGAADDSGLPNDRFFAVRPEGSVSTLKIQRTERGDSAVYLCASSPRETYEQYFGPGTRLTVT.

This sequence joins TRBV4-3 and TRBJ1-2; no clear D gene. Trimming stripped 0 bases from V and 4 bases from J, with 18 bases between. Germline V gene sequence: CDR1 LGHNA, CDR2 YSLEER. This CDR3 region has 17 residues. CDR3 DNA: TGCGCCAGCAGCCAAGATCTGGCGACCCAGTCCCTCTATGGCTACACCTTC. Protein: CASSQDLATQSLYGYTF.

The chain joins TRBV5-8 to TRBJ1-3; 11 bases are a match to TRBD1. The CDR3 loop spans 16 amino acids. The junction had 3 bases not matched to a gene; V was cut back by 4 bases and J by 0 bases. CDR1 and CDR2 (germline): SGHTS, YDEGEE. This chain's CDR3 is CASSAGTGGSGNTIYF. CDR3 coding DNA: TGTGCCAGCAGCGCTGGGACAGGGGGCTCTGGAAACACCATATATTTT.

This chain uses TRBV7-9 with TRBJ2-7; no clear D. This CDR3 spans 13 amino acids. Deletions cut 4 bases from V and 7 bases from J, with 14 bases between. Germline CDR1 reads SEHNR; CDR2 reads FQNEAQ (reference sequence). The CDR3 sequence is CASSSPVLPEQYF. CDR3 DNA sequence: TGTGCCAGCAGCTCCCCTGTCCTCCCGGAGCAGTACTTC.

The chain is built from TRBV15 and TRBJ2-2; 8 bases line up with TRBD1. The CDR3 runs 16 residues. The V segment lost 8 bases and the J segment 0 bases; nucleotides outside the gene matches: 8. Germline CDR1 LNHNV, CDR2 YYDKDF (reference sequence). The CDR3 reads CATGDWGQANTGELFF. Written as DNA, the CDR3 is TGTGCCACCGGGGACTGGGGACAGGCGAACACCGGGGAGCTGTTTTTT.

The V and J genes are TRBV7-9 and TRBJ1-3; TRBD1 is a possible D gene (5 bases). Trimming pared 5 bases from V and 8 bases from J, leaving 22 bases between. This CDR3 is 16 amino acids long. CDR1 SEHNR and CDR2 FQNEAQ come from the germline V gene (reference sequence). CDR3 residues: CASSAPGGVGSDTIYF. CDR3 sequence (DNA): TGTGCCAGCAGCGCACCGGGGGGAGTAGGAAGCGACACCATATATTTT.

The gene calls are TRBV7-9 and TRBJ1-6, with D possibly matching TRBD1 (5 bases). Per germline, CDR1 SEHNR and CDR2 FQNEAQ (reference sequence). The CDR3 sequence is 15 residues long. Between the trimmed V and J ends, which lost 3 bases and 7 bases, there was a span of 13 bases. CDR3: CASSLAQGPNSPLHF. The CDR3 DNA reads as TGTGCCAGCAGCTTGGCCCAGGGCCCCAATTCACCCCTCCACTTT.

This clone was seen just once. This chain links TRBV27 with TRBJ2-5; 9 nucleotides align to TRBD2. This CDR3 region has 16 residues. Per germline, CDR1 MNHEY and CDR2 SMNVEV (reference sequence). The V gene end was trimmed by 4 bases and the J gene end by 5 bases; junction bases not matched to a gene: 11. The CDR3 DNA is TGTGCCAGCAGTTCGACTAGCGGAAAAACGAGGGAGACCCAGTACTTC. Amino acid sequence: CASSSTSGKTRETQYF.

The V call is TRBV4-2, the J call TRBJ2-7, with unresolved D. In germline, CDR1 is LGHNA, CDR2 YNFKEQ. V dropped 0 bases and J dropped 2 bases, with 11 bases sitting between them. The CDR3 is 15 residues long. CDR3 DNA: TGTGCCAGCAGCCAAGATTGGCCTGGAGCCTACGAGCAGTACTTC. This gives the protein CASSQDWPGAYEQYF.

This chain connects TRBV27 to TRBJ2-7; 14 bases map to TRBD2. The CDR3 is made up of 16 amino acids. V shed 3 bases and J 2 bases; nucleotides not matched to a gene: 3. Germline loops: CDR1 MNHEY, CDR2 SMNVEV (reference sequence). Here the CDR3 reads CASSFTTSGRAYEQYF. The DNA of the CDR3 is TGTGCCAGCAGTTTCACGACTAGCGGGAGGGCCTACGAGCAGTACTTC.

The chain uses TRBV7-9 and TRBJ2-2; 9 bases fit TRBD1. Germline V gene sequence: CDR1 SEHNR, CDR2 FQNEAQ (reference sequence). Trimming cost V 5 bases and J 5 bases; bases outside gene matches: 9. The CDR3 spans 16 residues. As DNA, the CDR3 is TGTGCCAGCAGCACCTGGGACAGGGTAGAGACCGGGGAGCTGTTTTTT. This translates into CASSTWDRVETGELFF.

The chain links TRBV6-5 to TRBJ1-4; 7 bases are shared with TRBD1. CDR1 and CDR2 from the germline V gene are MNHEY and SVGAGI. The CDR3 consists of 14 residues. V gave up 6 bases and J gave up 7 bases; unmatched junction bases: 8. The CDR3 here is CASSSLSGGEKLFF. In nucleotides, the CDR3 is TGTGCCAGCAGCTCCCTCTCAGGGGGTGAAAAACTGTTTTTT.

In DNA, the CDR3 is TGCGCCAGCAGTCAACTCCGGGTCAGGGAGACTGAAGCTTTCTTT. Protein sequence: CASSQLRVRETEAFF. This chain uses TRBV23-1 with TRBJ1-1; perhaps TRBD1 as D (5 bases). TRBV23-1 is reported as an ORF; its role is uncertain. V was shortened by 2 bases and J by 5 bases, with 15 bases between the two germline ends. The CDR3 is 15 residues long.

The genes are TRBV7-9 and TRBJ2-1; 8 bases agree with TRBD1. CDR1 and CDR2 (germline): SEHNR, FQNEAQ (reference sequence). After removal of 5 bases from V and 6 bases from J, the junction contained 12 bases not matched to a gene. CDR3 length equals 16 residues. The CDR3 nucleotides read TGTGCCAGCAGCGATATACAGGGGGAAAATCCCAATGAGCAGTTCTTC. Its protein product is CASSDIQGENPNEQFF.

The chain joins TRBV13 to TRBJ1-2, with D possibly TRBD1 on 5 matching bases. Trimming pared 1 base from V and 6 bases from J, leaving 9 bases between. The germline V gene has CDR1 PRHDT and CDR2 FYEKMQ (reference sequence). The CDR3 is 13 residues long. CDR3 residues: CASSLEGTDGYTF. CDR3 nucleotide sequence: TGTGCCAGCAGCTTAGAAGGGACGGATGGCTACACCTTC.

The chain carries TRBV9 and TRBJ2-3, with no clear D. Looked up from germline, CDR1 is SGDLS and CDR2 is YYNGEE. Trimming cost V 0 bases and J 3 bases, with 2 bases left between them. CDR3 length: 12 amino acids. This chain's CDR3 is CASSVGTDTQYF. The CDR3 DNA follows: TGTGCCAGCAGCGTAGGGACAGATACGCAGTATTTT. Complete variable domain (other parts from reference TRBV9 and TRBJ2-3): DSGVTQTPKHLITATGQRVTLRCSPRSGDLSVYWYQQSLDQGLQFLIQYYNGEERAKGNILERFSAQQFPDLHSELNLSSLELGDSALYFCASSVGTDTQYFGPGTRLTVL.

The rearrangement links TRBV28 to TRBJ2-7; D ambiguous. V lost 3 bases and J lost 4, with 10 bases in between. The CDR3 is 13 residues long. Germline CDR1 and CDR2: MDHEN and SYDVKM. CDR3 in DNA: TGTGCCAGCAGTTTGAGCCCCAAGTACGAGCAGTACTTC. The encoded protein is CASSLSPKYEQYF. The full variable domain, in which reference TRBV28 and TRBJ2-7 provide the parts outside the CDR3, is DVKVTQSSRYLVKRTGEKVFLECVQDMDHENMFWYRQDPGLGLRLIYFSYDVKMKEKGDIPEGYSVSREKKERFSLILESASTNQTSMYLCASSLSPKYEQYFGPGTRLTVT.

This clone occurred a few times. V and J are TRBV7-9 and TRBJ2-7; tentative D call: TRBD1 (6 bases). Germline V gene sequence: CDR1 SEHNR, CDR2 FQNEAQ (reference sequence). V lost 3 bases, J lost 2 bases, and 11 bases lay in between. The CDR3 extends over 14 amino acids. The CDR3 spells CASSFSGTPYEQYF. CDR3 sequence (DNA): TGTGCCAGCAGCTTTTCCGGGACACCCTACGAGCAGTACTTC.

The chain uses TRBV7-2 and TRBJ2-5; 10 bases map to TRBD2. The length of the CDR3 is 14 residues. Germline values: CDR1 SGHTA, CDR2 FQGNSA. Losses at the gene ends were 3 bases for V and 5 bases for J; bases not matched to a gene: 3. CDR3 sequence (DNA): TGTGCCAGCAGCTTCGAGACTAGCGGGGAGACCCAGTACTTC. It translates to CASSFETSGETQYF.

The chain is built from TRBV7-6 and TRBJ1-3; no reliable D call. CDR1 is SGHVS and CDR2 is FNYEAQ in the germline V gene. The CDR3 loop spans 15 amino acids. The V end lost 5 bases, the J end lost 0 bases, and 11 bases lay between the germline ends. CDR3 DNA: TGTGCCAGCAGCCCCCGCGACTACTCTGGAAACACCATATATTTT. Its translation is CASSPRDYSGNTIYF.

The CDR3 loop is CASSQDSTGVYEQYF. The CDR3 DNA follows: TGTGCCAGCAGCCAAGATAGTACGGGAGTGTACGAGCAGTACTTC. The rearrangement joins TRBV14 to TRBJ2-7, with D possibly being TRBD2 (6 bases). The CDR3 is made up of 15 amino acids. CDR1 and CDR2 from the germline V gene are SGHDN and FVKESK. V was trimmed by 0 bases and J by 4 bases, leaving 13 bases between them.

The rearrangement links TRBV27 to TRBJ2-5; D remains unclear. V was cut by 5 bases and J by 4 bases, with 17 bases left in between. The CDR3 totals 15 residues. The germline V gene encodes CDR1 MNHEY and CDR2 SMNVEV (reference sequence). CDR3 nucleotides: TGTGCCAGCAGTCCGACGACATGGGTCGTAGAGACCCAGTACTTC. Encoded protein: CASSPTTWVVETQYF.

Only one count was recorded for this clone. The rearrangement joins TRBV5-4 to TRBJ2-7; D is possibly TRBD2 (6 bases). This CDR3 contains 12 residues. Germline CDR1 SGHNT, CDR2 YYREEE (reference sequence). The germline V and J ends were trimmed by 4 bases and 5 bases, with 10 bases remaining between them. In DNA form, the CDR3 reads TGTGCCAGCAGCGCGGGGTACCACGAGCAGTACTTC. It encodes CASSAGYHEQYF.